The 8 T cell receptor beta chains in this list originate from one sample, sequenced in a study of shared clonotypes between healthy human individuals. The repertoire was sequenced with immunoSEQ multiplex PCR; TCRdb's copy has only in-frame clones and lacks some. The sample lists millions of clones, around 94% occurring once. Sequencing was done on a sample of naive CD4+ T cells sorted from blood. Indicated subset: CD45RA+ positively selected. The receptors stem from a man between 18 and 29 years old in good health.

J is TRBJ1-4 and V is TRBV2; 9 bases map to TRBD1. V shed 5 bases, J shed 5 bases, and the junction held 6 bases outside the gene matches. The CDR3 length is 15 residues. Germline CDR1 SNHLY, CDR2 FYNNEI. The CDR3 DNA follows: TGTGCCAGCAGTCTACAGGGGGCTCAAAATGAAAAACTGTTTTTT. Translation: CASSLQGAQNEKLFF.

The V and J genes are TRBV30 and TRBJ2-3; no definite D call. Trimming stripped 3 bases from V and 6 bases from J, with 13 bases between. The CDR3 runs to 13 residues. CDR1 and CDR2 (germline): GTSNPN, SVGIG (reference sequence). The CDR3 DNA is TGTGCCTGGAGCCGGTCGACTGCTGATACGCAGTATTTT. This translates into CAWSRSTADTQYF.

The chain uses TRBV10-1 and TRBJ2-3; 11 nucleotides match TRBD2. Germline V gives CDR1 WNHNN, CDR2 SYGVQD (reference sequence). CDR3 size: 16 residues. The V segment lost 5 bases and the J segment 0 bases; nucleotides outside the gene matches: 4. The CDR3 coding sequence is TGCGCCAGCAGTCGCGGGACTAGCGGAAGCACAGATACGCAGTATTTT. Its translation: CASSRGTSGSTDTQYF.

The chain combines TRBV5-6 with TRBJ1-5, with TRBD1 as a possible D gene (6 bases). The germline V gene has CDR1 SGHDT and CDR2 YYEEEE. The CDR3 is 15 residues long. Trimming took 1 base from V and 4 from J, leaving 12 bases between them. The CDR3 is CASSLFWTENQPQHF. CDR3 DNA sequence: TGTGCCAGCAGCTTGTTCTGGACAGAGAATCAGCCCCAGCATTTT.

The CDR3 reads CASSGQGAGNTIYF. CDR3 nucleotide sequence: TGTGCCAGCAGTGGTCAGGGAGCTGGAAACACCATATATTTT. J is TRBJ1-3 and V is TRBV7-9, with a tentative D call TRBD1 (5 bases). V was pared by 6 bases and J by 2 bases, with 11 bases between. This CDR3 region has 14 residues. CDR1 and CDR2 from the germline V gene are SEHNR and FQNEAQ (reference sequence).

Of note for this clone: Distinct nucleotide sequences in the sample also encode this CDR3. CDR3 amino acids: CASSQAGGNQPQHF. DNA for the CDR3: TGCGCCAGCAGCCAAGCCGGAGGCAATCAGCCCCAGCATTTT. V and J are TRBV4-1 and TRBJ1-5; D not resolved. Germline V gives CDR1 MGHRA, CDR2 YSYEKL. CDR3 length equals 14 residues. Deletions cut 1 base from V and 2 bases from J, with 6 bases between.

This clone occurred a few times. The chain has TRBV27 and TRBJ2-6, with TRBD1 identical over 8 bases. Germline CDR1 is MNHEY and CDR2 is SMNVEV (reference sequence). The CDR3 spans 18 residues. V was clipped by 4 bases and J by 0 bases; unmatched bases: 8. The CDR3 nucleotides are TGTGCCAGCAGTTCCCGGGACAGGCCCTACTCTGGGGCCAACGTCCTGACTTTC. Translated, it gives CASSSRDRPYSGANVLTF.

This clone was counted once. The genes are TRBV7-2 and TRBJ2-2; 7 bases agree with TRBD1. Germline CDR1 is SGHTA and CDR2 is FQGNSA. Unmatched junction bases numbered 3, after V lost 5 bases and J lost 0 bases. The CDR3 spans 15 residues. The CDR3 nucleotides read TGTGCCAGCAGCGGACAGGTGTCGAACACCGGGGAGCTGTTTTTT. Its translation: CASSGQVSNTGELFF.